This T cell receptor beta chain was profiled in a study of T cell changes during pregnancy in multiple sclerosis. Germline assignment: CDR1 KGHSH and CDR2 LQKENI. The CDR3 spans 14 residues. V was clipped by 6 bases and J by 0 bases, with 11 bases between them. Assay used: immunoSEQ multiplex PCR; TCRdb lists only in-frame clones, some missing. In the table there are some 60,000 clones, approximately 93% of which are singletons. V usage is TRBV18 and J usage is TRBJ1-1; possibly TRBD1 for D (5 bases). The sequences come from peripheral blood, collected after pregnancy. The TCR was taken from a female donor with multiple sclerosis, enrolled in a pregnancy study. CDR3 residues: CASSLTAMNTEAFF. The CDR3 nucleotides read TGTGCCAGCTCGCTGACAGCGATGAACACTGAAGCTTTCTTT.